This T cell receptor (beta chain) was recorded in a study of T-cell reconstitution after alpha-beta-depleted transplantation in children. Trimming removed 1 base from V and 5 bases from J; junction bases left unmatched: 6. The CDR3 is 15 amino acids. Per germline, CDR1 LGHDT and CDR2 YNNKEL (reference sequence). A TCRbeta library incorporating unique molecular identifiers was prepared. One entry per CDR3 protein, called by TCRdb with MiXCR from the PCR reads. The table records 750,000 to 950,000 distinct CDR3 sequences, 16% of them present only once. Overall study findings and caveats: Reportedly, only several hundred clones from non-depleted graft cells drove alpha-beta T-cell counts at about two months.

This clonotype was counted between two and nine times. As yet, its antigen is unknown. The specimen was PBMCs, mostly from graft donor cells, collected 360 days after TCRalphabeta/CD19-depleted stem cell transplant. The sequence was obtained from a male patient aged 10 to 17 who had a stem cell transplant for acute lymphoblastic leukemia, so the T cells may come from the graft donor. The rearrangement uses TRBV3-1 and TRBJ2-5; TRBD1 agrees at 8 bases. The DNA for the CDR3 is TGTGCCAGCAGCCAAGGGGCAGGGGGCAGCGAGACCCAGTACTTC. Translated: CASSQGAGGSETQYF.